This T cell receptor beta chain came from a study of breast tumors, draining lymph nodes, adjacent tissues. Study findings and constraints: Tumor T cell lymph node origin was a supported hypothesis, not proven. The data were judged consistent with most tumor T cells coming from lymph node and expanding in tumor. Compared with basal-like, luminal-like tumors shared significantly more repertoire with nontumor tissue. Tumor repertoires ranked between lymph nodes and nontumor tissue in diversity, with V and J gene preferences.

TCRdb called the multiplex PCR reads again in MiXCR, with one record for every CDR3 protein. The sample gives roughly 130,000 distinct CDR3 sequences, around a third of which show up once; 2% to 2.5% is in the top ten. The lymph nodes were axillary draining lymph nodes from breast cancer patients. The CDR3 totals 12 residues. Germline V gene data show CDR1 as DFQATT and CDR2 as SNEGSKA (reference sequence). This clonotype came up many times. Its target is unknown. A much larger clonotype is one base distant, so this may be a read error. The receptor comes from a female donor with breast cancer. Some clones in this sample may be carry-over from other donors' samples. Sample: axillary lymph node tissue. The chain has TRBV20-1 and TRBJ2-6; a weak D match, TRBD1 (5 bases). The CDR3 sequence: CSAVSGANVPTF. The CDR3 DNA reads TGCAGTGCCGTATCTGGGGCCAACGTCCCGACTTTC.